This TCR beta chain was sequenced in a study of blood T cell repertoires in COVID-19 (dated by TCRdb to 2018 to 2021). Study-level background: Samples from collaborators originated in the United States, Italy and Spain and spanned both the acute and convalescent phases of COVID-19. The material from the prospective study consisted of cDNA or gDNA derived from T cells, B-cell-depleted T cells, or PBMCs. The dataset comprised deeply sampled blood TCRbeta repertoires from subjects exposed to, actively infected with, or recovered from COVID-19. A freely available public database, intended as a resource for researchers studying the immune response to SARS-CoV-2, is where the repertoires were released. Samples were obtained from the ongoing ImmuneRACE study (first 160 participants) and from over 1,000 subjects provided by 6 global collaborators. The sample metadata nearly always contained a de-identified subject ID, COVID-19 status, age in years and sex. Where available, HLA class I and class II types were taken from metadata supplied by the sample provider and were not determined by assay-based typing.

Collaborating institutions collected whole blood in K2EDTA tubes following their own protocols. Collaborator samples were shipped for TCRbeta analysis as frozen whole blood, isolated PBMCs, or DNA extracted from either sample type. With regard to this clone: Its antigen is unknown. Base quality data are lacking; no much larger clone is found one base away.

Findings and caveats that apply to the study as a whole: How much clinical and demographic metadata was included differed by source and by participant, and the metadata was provided uncurated.

TCRbeta CDR3 regions were amplified from genomic DNA using the immunoSEQ Assay, a bias-controlled multiplex PCR. In the authors' own workflow: Nucleated cell counts per sample were estimated from amplification of reference gene primers within the assay. To quantify the absolute abundance of each unique TCRbeta CDR3 rearrangement, sequence reads were collapsed and filtered. Productive Simpson clonality was computed per sample as the square root of Simpson's diversity index over productive rearrangements. The table was pulled from immuneACCESS by TCRdb, which kept in-frame rearrangements only. Such tables lose some clones; where checked, under half of the loss comes from unresolved V genes, and the rest has no known cause. V, J and clone size are those of that table, while D and trimming were read from the DNA. For this sample there are about 97,000 clones; approximately 91% appear just once. The ten largest clonotypes hold 17% of the sample.

Taken from the germline V gene (reference sequence), the CDR1 and CDR2 loops are LNHDA and SQIVND. The CDR3 numbers 16 residues from cysteine through phenylalanine. Only the CDR3 region is kept as DNA, spanning 48 bases read in frame from base 1. V trim: 5 bases; J trim: 0 bases; unmatched bases: 7. The chain is encoded by TRBV19 joined to TRBJ2-7, and 10 junctional nucleotides match TRBD1. The sample consisted of peripheral blood. The sequence derives from a man over 45 with acute or convalescent COVID-19. DNA sequence: TGTGCCAGTAGTGTAGGACAGGGGGTGAGCTCCTACGAGCAGTACTTC. Translated, it reads CASSVGQGVSSYEQYF.